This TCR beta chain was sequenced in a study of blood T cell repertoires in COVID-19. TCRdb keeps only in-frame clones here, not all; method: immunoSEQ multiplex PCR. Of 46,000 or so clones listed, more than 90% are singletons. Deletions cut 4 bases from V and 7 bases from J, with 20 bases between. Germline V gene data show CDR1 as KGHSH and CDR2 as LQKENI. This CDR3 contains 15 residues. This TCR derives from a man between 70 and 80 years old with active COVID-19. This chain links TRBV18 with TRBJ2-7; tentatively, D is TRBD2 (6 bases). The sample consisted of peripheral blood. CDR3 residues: CASSLSAGLAGEQYF. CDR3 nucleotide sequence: TGTGCCAGCTCACTGTCGGCAGGTCTGGCGGGAGAGCAGTACTTC.